This TCR beta chain stems from a study of blood T cell repertoires in COVID-19. The protocol was immunoSEQ multiplex PCR, while the TCRdb copy is restricted to in-frame clones and leaves out a portion. The sample yields some 39,000 clones, around 82% seen once. The sample consisted of peripheral blood. The TCR originated in a man older than 75 with acute or convalescent COVID-19.

CDR3 in DNA: TGTGCCAGCAGCTTAGTTCAGGGGGGACCCCCGTACTTC. Translated: CASSLVQGGPPYF. The chain is built from TRBV7-2 and TRBJ2-5; D is possibly TRBD1 (7 bases). CDR1 is SGHTA and CDR2 is FQGNSA in the germline V gene. Trimming left V 1 base short and J 13 bases short, with 16 bases between. The CDR3 runs 13 residues.